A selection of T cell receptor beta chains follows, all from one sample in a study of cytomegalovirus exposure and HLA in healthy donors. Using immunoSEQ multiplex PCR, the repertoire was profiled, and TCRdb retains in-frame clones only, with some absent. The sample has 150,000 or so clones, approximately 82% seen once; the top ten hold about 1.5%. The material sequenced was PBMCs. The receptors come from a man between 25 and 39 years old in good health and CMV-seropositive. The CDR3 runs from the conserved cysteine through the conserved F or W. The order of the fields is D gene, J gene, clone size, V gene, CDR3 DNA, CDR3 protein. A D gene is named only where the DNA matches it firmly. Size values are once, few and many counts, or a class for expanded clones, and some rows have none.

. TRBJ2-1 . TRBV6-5 TGTGCCAGCAGTTACCCAGGGTACAATGAGCAGTTCTTC CASSYPGYNEQFF
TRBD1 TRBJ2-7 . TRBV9 TGTGCCAGCAGCCGGACAGGGGGTAGCTACGAGCAGTACTTC CASSRTGGSYEQYF
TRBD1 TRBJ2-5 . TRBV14 TGTGCCAGCAGCCAAGATCGTCCGGGACAGCAAGAGACCCAGTACTTC CASSQDRPGQQETQYF
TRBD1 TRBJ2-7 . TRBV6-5 TGTGCCAGCAGGGCCGGGACAGGGGGCTCCTACGAGCAGTACTTC CASRAGTGGSYEQYF
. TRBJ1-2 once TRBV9 TGTGCCAGCAGCGTCCGTGCCATCGGTGGCTACACCTTC CASSVRAIGGYTF
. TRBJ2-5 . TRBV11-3 TGTGCCAGCAGCTTGGGGAGGGACACTGCTCGAGAGACCCAGTACTTC CASSLGRDTARETQYF
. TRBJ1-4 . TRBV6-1 TGTGCCAGCAAACGAACAGATCGCGGGGAAAAACTGTTTTTT CASKRTDRGEKLFF
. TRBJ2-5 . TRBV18 TGTGCCAGCTCACCACCTTTGGACGGGAAAGAGACCCAGTACTTC CASSPPLDGKETQYF
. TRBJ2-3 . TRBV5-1 TGCGCCAGCAGCTTGGTGAGTGGGGCCACCACAGATACGCAGTATTTT CASSLVSGATTDTQYF
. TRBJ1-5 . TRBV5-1 TGCGCCAGCAGCTTGTTCGGGGATAGCAATCAGCCCCAGCATTTT CASSLFGDSNQPQHF